This TCR beta chain was profiled in a study of persistence of HIV-infected CD4 T cells. Of note for this clone: Its specificity is unknown.

This nonspecific control used anti-CD3/anti-CD28 bead stimulation of CD4+ T cells. Responding CD4+ T cells were sorted by upregulation of both CD40 ligand and CD69. Sequencing used immunoSEQ version 4 in survey mode. Some clones are missing from TCRdb's copy, which holds only in-frame ones; the method was immunoSEQ multiplex PCR. This table has roughly 45,000 clones, roughly 90% appearing once. There are 17 residues in the CDR3. V was clipped by 3 bases and J by 1 base; unmatched bases: 8. Germline values: CDR1 SGHRS, CDR2 YFSETQ. This chain connects TRBV5-1 to TRBJ1-4; 8 nucleotides align to TRBD1. The receptor's source is an adult man with HIV who was CMV-seropositive. Source: CD4+ T cells sorted from PBMCs after roughly 19-hour stimulation, taken from a patient who received antiretroviral therapy. The chain's CDR3 is CASSSQGGSGTNEKLFF. CDR3 DNA: TGCGCCAGCAGCTCACAGGGGGGGTCAGGAACTAATGAAAAACTGTTTTTT.